These 4 T cell receptor beta chains share one sample of origin, sequenced in a study of T cell responses to AZD1222 COVID-19 vaccine. Data came from immunoSEQ multiplex PCR; TCRdb stores just in-frame clones and leaves some out. This sample has roughly 140,000 clones, with 70% to 90% found just once. The sequencing used peripheral blood, collected after recovery from COVID-19. The source of these receptors is an adult who had recovered from COVID-19.

J is TRBJ1-6 and V is TRBV28, with a weak D call TRBD1 (5 bases). CDR1 MDHEN and CDR2 SYDVKM come from the germline V gene. Trimming removed 8 bases at V and 6 bases at J, with 17 bases between. The CDR3 has 15 residues. The CDR3 is CASCFLQGINSPLHF. As DNA, the CDR3 is TGTGCCAGCTGCTTTCTCCAGGGTATTAATTCACCCCTCCACTTT.

This clone has only a few counts. V is TRBV5-6 and J is TRBJ1-5, with 10 positions matching TRBD1. This CDR3 contains 14 residues. After removal of 3 bases from V and 10 bases from J, the junction contained 7 bases not matched to a gene. Germline V gene data show CDR1 as SGHDT and CDR2 as YYEEEE. The CDR3 is CASSSGGQGTPQHF. CDR3 nucleotides: TGTGCCAGCAGCTCGGGGGGACAGGGGACTCCCCAGCATTTT.

This chain connects TRBV24-1 to TRBJ2-1; 8 bases line up with TRBD1. This CDR3 has 15 residues. Germline V CDR1 and CDR2: KGHDR, SFDVKD. V shed 3 bases, J shed 5 bases, and the junction held 5 bases outside the gene matches. Here the CDR3 DNA reads TGTGCCACCAGTGATCAGGACAGGGTTGACAATGAGCAGTTCTTC. Amino acid sequence: CATSDQDRVDNEQFF.

In its sample, this clone was seen a few times. This chain joins TRBV28 and TRBJ1-2; 10 nucleotides line up with TRBD1. Germline CDR1 MDHEN, CDR2 SYDVKM. Trimming took 5 bases from V and 4 from J; bases not matched to a gene: 10. The CDR3 runs to 16 residues. CDR3 nucleotide sequence: TGTGCCAGCAGTGTAACGCGGACAGGGGGGGGCTATGGCTACACCTTC. As protein: CASSVTRTGGGYGYTF.